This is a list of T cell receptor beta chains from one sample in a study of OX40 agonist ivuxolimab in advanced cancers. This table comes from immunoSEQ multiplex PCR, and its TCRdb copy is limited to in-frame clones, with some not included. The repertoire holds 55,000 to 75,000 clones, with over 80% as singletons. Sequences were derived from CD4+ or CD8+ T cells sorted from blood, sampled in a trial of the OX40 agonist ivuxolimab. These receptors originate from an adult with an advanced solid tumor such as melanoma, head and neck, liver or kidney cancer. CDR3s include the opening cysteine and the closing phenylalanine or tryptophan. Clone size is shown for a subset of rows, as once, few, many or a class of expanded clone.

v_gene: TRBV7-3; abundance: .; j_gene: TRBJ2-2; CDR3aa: CASSRPGLANTGELFF
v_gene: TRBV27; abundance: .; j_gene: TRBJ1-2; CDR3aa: CASSLAYRGGYTF
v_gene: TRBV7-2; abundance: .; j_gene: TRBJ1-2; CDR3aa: CASSFRADYYGYTF
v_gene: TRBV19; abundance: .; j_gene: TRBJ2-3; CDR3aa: CASKAQGADTQYF
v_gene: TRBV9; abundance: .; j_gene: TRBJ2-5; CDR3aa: CASSASGGYQETQYF
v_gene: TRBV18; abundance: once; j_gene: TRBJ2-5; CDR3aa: CASSPREGRQETQYF
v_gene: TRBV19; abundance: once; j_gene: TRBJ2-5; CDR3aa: CASGETQYF
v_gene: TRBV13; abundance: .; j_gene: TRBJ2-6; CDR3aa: CASSPTTSGANVLTF
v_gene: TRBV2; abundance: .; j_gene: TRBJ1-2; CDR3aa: CALLRGFQANYGYTF
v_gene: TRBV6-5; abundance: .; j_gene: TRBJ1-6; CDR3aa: CASTGSGYSPLHF
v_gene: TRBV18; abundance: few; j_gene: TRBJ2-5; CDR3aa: CASSPRSNSQETQYF
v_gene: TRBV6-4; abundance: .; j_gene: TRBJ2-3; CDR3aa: CASSDDSSTDTQYF
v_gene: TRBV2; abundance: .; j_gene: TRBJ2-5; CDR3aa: CASSANRDLPSETQYF
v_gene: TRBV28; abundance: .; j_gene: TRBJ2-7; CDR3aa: CASSLGAGVGSYEQYF
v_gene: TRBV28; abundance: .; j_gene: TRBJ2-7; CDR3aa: CASSSAGGQEYEQYF
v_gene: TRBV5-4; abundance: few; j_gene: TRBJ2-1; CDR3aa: CASSPGTSGGTEEQFF
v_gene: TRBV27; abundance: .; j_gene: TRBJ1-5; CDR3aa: CASSLYRPDRSMIFF
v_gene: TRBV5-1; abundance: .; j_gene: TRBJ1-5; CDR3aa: CASRAGLSSNQPQHF
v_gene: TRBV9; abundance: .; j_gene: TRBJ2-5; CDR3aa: CASSPDGRGAQYF
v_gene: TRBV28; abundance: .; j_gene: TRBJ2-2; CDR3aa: CASRTGGSGELFF
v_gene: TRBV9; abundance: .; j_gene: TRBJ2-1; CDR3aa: CASTPRGLAGGGSSYNEQFF
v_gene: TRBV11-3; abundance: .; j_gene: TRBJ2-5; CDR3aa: CASSLDRAGTQYF
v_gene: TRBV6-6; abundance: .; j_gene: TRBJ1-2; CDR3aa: CASSRTDNYGYTF
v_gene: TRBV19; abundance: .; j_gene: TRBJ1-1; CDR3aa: CASRGLQNLNTEAFF
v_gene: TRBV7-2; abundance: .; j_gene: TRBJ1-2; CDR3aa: CASSLFNRAQGYTF
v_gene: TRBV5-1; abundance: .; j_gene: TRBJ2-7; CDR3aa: CASSVDRGTHEQYF
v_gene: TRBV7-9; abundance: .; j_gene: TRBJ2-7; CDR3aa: CASSLSRQLAGFLYEQYF
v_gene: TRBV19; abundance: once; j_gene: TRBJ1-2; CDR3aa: CASSIQGRNYGYTF
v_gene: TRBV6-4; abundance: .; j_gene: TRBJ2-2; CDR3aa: CASSDGGSGPPGELFF
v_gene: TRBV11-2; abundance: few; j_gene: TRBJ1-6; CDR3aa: CASNGQSSYNSPLHF
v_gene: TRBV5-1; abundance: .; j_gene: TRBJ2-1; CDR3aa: CASRLAGENNEQFF
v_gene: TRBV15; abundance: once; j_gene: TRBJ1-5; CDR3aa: CATSSQTGGWGNQPQHF
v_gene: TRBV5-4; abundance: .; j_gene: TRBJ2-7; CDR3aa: CASSALEPSDEQYF
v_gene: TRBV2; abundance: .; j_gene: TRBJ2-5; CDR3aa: CASSTRFRGRETQYF
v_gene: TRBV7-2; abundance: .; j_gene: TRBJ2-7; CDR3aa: CASSSVGGLMSSEQYF
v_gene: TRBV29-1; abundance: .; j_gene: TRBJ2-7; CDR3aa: CSVFGLAGSYEQYF
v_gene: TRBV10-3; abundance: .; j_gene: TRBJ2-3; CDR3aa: CAISSTIPSGMGTDTQYF
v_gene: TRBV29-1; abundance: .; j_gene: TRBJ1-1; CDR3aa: CSVEGGAQILTEAFF
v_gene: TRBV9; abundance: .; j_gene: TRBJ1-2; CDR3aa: CASSVGNAASGYTF
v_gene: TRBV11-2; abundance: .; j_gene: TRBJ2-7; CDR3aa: CASSLALSPGGREQYF
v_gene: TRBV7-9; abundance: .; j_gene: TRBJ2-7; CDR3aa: CASASLTNEQYF
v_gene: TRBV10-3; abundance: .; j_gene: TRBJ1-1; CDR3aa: CAISEPVGQGAGAFF
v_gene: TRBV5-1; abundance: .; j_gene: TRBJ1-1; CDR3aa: CASSLMDREHTEAFF
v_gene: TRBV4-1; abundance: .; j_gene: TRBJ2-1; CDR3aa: CASSHPGLARNEQFF
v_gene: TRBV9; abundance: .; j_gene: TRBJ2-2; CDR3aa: CASSSRDRRSNTGELFF
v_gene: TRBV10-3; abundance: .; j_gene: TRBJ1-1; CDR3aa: CASTGYDIPDTEAFF
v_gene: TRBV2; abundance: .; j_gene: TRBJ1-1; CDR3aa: CASSVRQGHTEAFF
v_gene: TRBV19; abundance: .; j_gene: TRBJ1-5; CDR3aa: CASSIGGLGNQPQHF
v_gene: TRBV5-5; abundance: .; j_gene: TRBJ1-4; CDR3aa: CASSTWTGVREKLFF